This passage covers 13 T cell receptor beta chains from one sample sequenced in a study of cytomegalovirus exposure and HLA in healthy donors (TCRdb year 2017). Library preparation employed the immunoSEQ multiplex PCR assay. The multiplex PCR relied on a mix of 60 forward primers for TCR Vbeta segments and 13 reverse primers for TCR Jbeta segments. TCRdb took over this immuneACCESS table, retaining in-frame rearrangements with V and J assigned. Such tables are incomplete; in checked studies, under half of the missing clones stem from an unresolved V gene, and the remainder is unexplained. Within this sample are about 96,000 clones, with roughly 79% of them counted one time only. The ten largest clones add up to approximately 3% of the sample. The sequencing input was PBMCs. These receptor sequences come from a female donor in good health and CMV-seropositive.

The CDR3, as DNA: TGCGCCAGCAGCTTGGCGGGAGGGGGCGGTGAAAAACTGTTTTTT. Protein: CASSLAGGGGEKLFF. J is TRBJ1-4 and V is TRBV5-1, with 7 bases lining up with TRBD1. The CDR3 contains 15 residues. J gave up 7 bases and V 0 bases, and 6 bases lay outside the gene matches. Germline assignment: CDR1 SGHRS and CDR2 YFSETQ. The full variable domain, in which reference TRBV5-1 and TRBJ1-4 provide the parts outside the CDR3, is KAGVTQTPRYLIKTRGQQVTLSCSPISGHRSVSWYQQTPGQGLQFLFEYFSETQRNKGNFPGRFSGRQFSNSRSEMNVSTLELGDSALYLCASSLAGGGGEKLFFGSGTQLSVL.

The chain has TRBV25-1 and TRBJ1-2; D remains ambiguous. Germline V gene data show CDR1 as MGHDK and CDR2 as SYGVNS. Trimming took off 1 base at V and 0 bases at J, with 9 bases between the two ends. The CDR3 contains 15 residues. The CDR3 DNA sequence: TGTGCCAGCAGTGAATTTCGCGGGGCTAACTATGGCTACACCTTC. Protein: CASSEFRGANYGYTF.

This clone was detected a few times. This chain joins TRBV7-2 and TRBJ2-7; D gene unclear. The V and J ends lost 6 bases and 0 bases respectively, with 6 bases between them. The CDR3 extends over 12 amino acids. Germline V gives CDR1 SGHTA, CDR2 FQGNSA. CDR3 DNA: TGTGCCAGCAGTCACAACTCCTACGAGCAGTACTTC. Its translation: CASSHNSYEQYF.

The chain joins TRBV7-9 to TRBJ2-1; TRBD2 might be the D (5 bases). This CDR3 region has 15 residues. The germline V and J ends were trimmed by 3 bases and 4 bases, with 13 bases remaining between them. Germline-derived CDR1 and CDR2 are SEHNR and FQNEAQ (reference sequence). DNA for the CDR3: TGTGCCAGCAGCTTGTGGACTTTCCCTTACAATGAGCAGTTCTTC. Translation gives CASSLWTFPYNEQFF.

The chain has TRBV4-3 and TRBJ1-3; no firm D call. The germline V gene has CDR1 LGHNA and CDR2 YSLEER. The CDR3 length is 18 residues. V was trimmed by 0 bases and J by 0 bases, leaving 15 bases between them. CDR3 in amino acids: CASSQDLRTFNSGNTIYF. In nucleotides, the CDR3 is TGCGCCAGCAGCCAAGATCTTAGGACTTTCAACTCTGGAAACACCATATATTTT.

The rearrangement joins TRBV7-2 to TRBJ2-1; 7 bases match TRBD2. V gave up 5 bases and J gave up 9 bases; unmatched junction bases: 16. CDR1 is SGHTA, CDR2 FQGNSA, per germline. There are 16 residues in the CDR3. The CDR3 nucleotides read TGTGCCAGCAGCCCCCAGGTGGGCGGGGGTCGGTCTGAGCAGTTCTTC. This sequence encodes CASSPQVGGGRSEQFF.

The chain links TRBV9 to TRBJ1-1; D possibly corresponds to TRBD1 (6 bases). V dropped 0 bases and J dropped 5 bases, with 14 bases sitting between them. The length of the CDR3 is 15 residues. CDR1 and CDR2 from the germline V gene are SGDLS and YYNGEE. The CDR3 spells CASSVAPQGGTEAFF. In DNA form, the CDR3 reads TGTGCCAGCAGCGTAGCCCCACAGGGTGGAACTGAAGCTTTCTTT.

The genes are TRBV4-3 and TRBJ2-7, with 8 bases fitting TRBD1. Looked up from germline, CDR1 is LGHNA and CDR2 is YSLEER. The ends lost 0 bases at V and 6 bases at J; junction bases unmatched: 10. This CDR3 has 16 amino acids. CDR3 in DNA: TGCGCCAGCAGCCAAGATAGGGACAGGAGGCTTGGCGAGCAGTACTTC. Amino acid sequence: CASSQDRDRRLGEQYF.

The chain is built from TRBV5-4 and TRBJ2-5, with 16 nucleotides matching TRBD2. V trimming: 0 bases; J trimming: 2 bases; junction bases outside the gene matches: 10. The CDR3 runs 20 residues. Per the germline V gene, CDR1 is SGHNT and CDR2 is YYREEE (reference sequence). Here the CDR3 DNA reads TGTGCCAGCAGCTTGGGGTTACAGGGACTAGCGGGAGGGGAACAAGAGACCCAGTACTTC. This codes for CASSLGLQGLAGGEQETQYF.

The CDR3 DNA sequence: TGTGCCAGCAGTCAAAGAGCGGGGACCCCCCGCGGGAACACTGAAGCTTTCTTT. This sequence encodes CASSQRAGTPRGNTEAFF. V gene TRBV4-2 combines with J gene TRBJ1-1, with D perhaps TRBD1 (5 bases). Germline V CDR1 and CDR2: LGHNA, YNFKEQ. CDR3 length: 18 amino acids. Trimming left V 6 bases short and J 1 base short, with 24 bases between.

This clone was recorded a few times. The chain combines TRBV5-4 with TRBJ2-3; D might be TRBD2 (5 bases). With 2 bases removed from V and 1 base from J, the gap between germline ends came to 8 bases. Germline CDR1 and CDR2: SGHNT and YYREEE (reference sequence). The CDR3 spans 14 residues. This CDR3 reads CASSLVSGTDTQYF. CDR3 sequence (DNA): TGTGCCAGCAGCTTAGTTAGCGGCACAGATACGCAGTATTTT.

V is TRBV13 and J is TRBJ2-3, with TRBD1 identical over 8 bases. Germline loops: CDR1 PRHDT, CDR2 FYEKMQ (reference sequence). The CDR3 runs to 15 residues. V lost 5 bases and J lost 6; bases outside the gene matches: 10. CDR3 DNA sequence: TGTGCCAGCAGCCCCGGGACCCAGGGGGCCGATACGCAGTATTTT. This encodes CASSPGTQGADTQYF.

V usage is TRBV5-1 and J usage is TRBJ1-5; D unclear. This CDR3 spans 14 amino acids. Germline V gene data show CDR1 as SGHRS and CDR2 as YFSETQ. V was trimmed by 0 bases and J by 6 bases, leaving 10 bases between them. CDR3 residues: CASSLGLESQPQHF. The CDR3 DNA follows: TGCGCCAGCAGCTTGGGGCTGGAGAGTCAGCCCCAGCATTTT.